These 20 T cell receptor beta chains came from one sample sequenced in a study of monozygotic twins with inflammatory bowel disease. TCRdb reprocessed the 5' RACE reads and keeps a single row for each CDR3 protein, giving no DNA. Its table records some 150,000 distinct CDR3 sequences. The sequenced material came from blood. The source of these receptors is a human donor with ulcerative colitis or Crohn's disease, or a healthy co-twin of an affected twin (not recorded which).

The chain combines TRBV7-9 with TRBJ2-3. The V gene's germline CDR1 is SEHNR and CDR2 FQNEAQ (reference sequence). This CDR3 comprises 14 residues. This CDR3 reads CASSLMADRDTQYF. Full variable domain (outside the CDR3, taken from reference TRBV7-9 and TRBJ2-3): DTGVSQNPRHKITKRGQNVTFRCDPISEHNRLYWYRQTLGQGPEFLTYFQNEAQLEKSRLLSDRFSAERPKGSFSTLEIQRTEQGDSAMYLCASSLMADRDTQYFGPGTRLTVL.

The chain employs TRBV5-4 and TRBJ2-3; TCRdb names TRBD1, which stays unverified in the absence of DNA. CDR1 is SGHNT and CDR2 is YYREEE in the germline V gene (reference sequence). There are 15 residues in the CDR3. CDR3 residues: CASSQGQGATDTQYF.

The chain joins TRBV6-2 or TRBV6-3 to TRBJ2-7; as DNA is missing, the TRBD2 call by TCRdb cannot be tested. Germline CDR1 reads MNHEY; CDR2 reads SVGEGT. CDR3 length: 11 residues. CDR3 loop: CASRSGTSQYF.

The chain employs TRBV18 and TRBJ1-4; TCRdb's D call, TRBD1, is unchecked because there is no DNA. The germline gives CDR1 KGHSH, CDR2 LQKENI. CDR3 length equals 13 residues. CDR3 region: CASSPGTGMKLFF.

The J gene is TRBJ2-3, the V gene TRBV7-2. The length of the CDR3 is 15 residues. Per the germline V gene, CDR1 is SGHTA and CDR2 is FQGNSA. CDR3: CASSLAGKSTDTQYF. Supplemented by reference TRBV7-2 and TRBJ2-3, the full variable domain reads GAGVSQSPSNKVTEKGKDVELRCDPISGHTALYWYRQSLGQGLEFLIYFQGNSAPDKSGLPSDRFSAERTGGSVSTLTIQRTQQEDSAVYLCASSLAGKSTDTQYFGPGTRLTVL.

This CDR3 reads CASSPEGLAGIRREQFF. V usage is TRBV13 and J usage is TRBJ2-1; without DNA, the TCRdb call of TRBD2 cannot be checked. The CDR3 sequence is 17 residues long. Per germline, CDR1 PRHDT and CDR2 FYEKMQ (reference sequence). Complete variable domain (other parts from reference TRBV13 and TRBJ2-1): AAGVIQSPRHLIKEKRETATLKCYPIPRHDTVYWYQQGPGQDPQFLISFYEKMQSDKGSIPDRFSAQQFSDYHSELNMSSLELGDSALYFCASSPEGLAGIRREQFFGPGTRLTVL.

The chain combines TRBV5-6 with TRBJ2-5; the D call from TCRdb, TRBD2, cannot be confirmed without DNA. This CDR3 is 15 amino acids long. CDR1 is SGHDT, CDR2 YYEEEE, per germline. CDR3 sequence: CASSLEMGGGETQYF.

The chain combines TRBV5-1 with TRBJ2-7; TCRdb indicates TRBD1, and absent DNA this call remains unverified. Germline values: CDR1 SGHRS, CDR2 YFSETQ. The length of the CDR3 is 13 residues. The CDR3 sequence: CASSLNRGYEQYF.

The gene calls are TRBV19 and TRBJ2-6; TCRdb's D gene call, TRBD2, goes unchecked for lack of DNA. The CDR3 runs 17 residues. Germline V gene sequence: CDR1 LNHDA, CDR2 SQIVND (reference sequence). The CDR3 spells CASSIVAYPSGANVLTF.

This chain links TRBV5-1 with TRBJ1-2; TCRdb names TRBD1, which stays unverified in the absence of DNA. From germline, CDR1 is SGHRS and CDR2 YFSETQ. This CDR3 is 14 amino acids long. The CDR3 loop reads CASSSWQGRFGYTF.

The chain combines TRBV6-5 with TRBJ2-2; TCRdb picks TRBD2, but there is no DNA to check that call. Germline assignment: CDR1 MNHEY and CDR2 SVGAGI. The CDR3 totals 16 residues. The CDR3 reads CASSYRLAGNTGELFF.

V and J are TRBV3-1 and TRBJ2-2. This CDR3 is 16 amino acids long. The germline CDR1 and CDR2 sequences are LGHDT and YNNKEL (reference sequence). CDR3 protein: CASTSLGWTNTGELFF.

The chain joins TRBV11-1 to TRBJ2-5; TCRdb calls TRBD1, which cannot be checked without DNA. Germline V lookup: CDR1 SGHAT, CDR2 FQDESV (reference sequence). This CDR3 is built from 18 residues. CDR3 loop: CASSFTPGAATPGETQYF.

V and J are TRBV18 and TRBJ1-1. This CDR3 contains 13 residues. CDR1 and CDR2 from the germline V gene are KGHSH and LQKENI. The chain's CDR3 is CASSPGRDTEAFF. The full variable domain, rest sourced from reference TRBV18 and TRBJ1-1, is NAGVMQNPRHLVRRRGQEARLRCSPMKGHSHVYWYRQLPEEGLKFMVYLQKENIIDESGMPKERFSAEFPKEGPSILRIQQVVRGDSAAYFCASSPGRDTEAFFGQGTRLTVV.

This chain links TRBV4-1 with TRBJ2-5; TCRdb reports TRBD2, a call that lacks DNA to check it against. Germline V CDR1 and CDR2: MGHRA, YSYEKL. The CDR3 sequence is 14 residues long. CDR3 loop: CASSAGRVGETQYF.

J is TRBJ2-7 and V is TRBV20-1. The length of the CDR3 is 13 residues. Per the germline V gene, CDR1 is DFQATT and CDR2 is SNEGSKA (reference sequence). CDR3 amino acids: CSARDPGSYEQYF.

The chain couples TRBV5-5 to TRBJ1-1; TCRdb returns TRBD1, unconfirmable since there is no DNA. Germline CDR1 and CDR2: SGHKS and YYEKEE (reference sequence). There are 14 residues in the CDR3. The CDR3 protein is CASSQNPGVTEAFF.

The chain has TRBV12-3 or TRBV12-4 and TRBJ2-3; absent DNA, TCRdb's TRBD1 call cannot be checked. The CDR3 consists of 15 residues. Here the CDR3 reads CASSSGVLSTDTQYF.

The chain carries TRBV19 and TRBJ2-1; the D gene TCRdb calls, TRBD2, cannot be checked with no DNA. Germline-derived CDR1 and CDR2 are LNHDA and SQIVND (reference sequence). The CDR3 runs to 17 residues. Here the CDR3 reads CASSKTSGRHSYNEQFF.

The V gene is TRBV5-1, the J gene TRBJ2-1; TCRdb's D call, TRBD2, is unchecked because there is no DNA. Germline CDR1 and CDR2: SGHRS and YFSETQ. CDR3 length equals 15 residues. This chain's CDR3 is CASFGLAGRNNEQFF.